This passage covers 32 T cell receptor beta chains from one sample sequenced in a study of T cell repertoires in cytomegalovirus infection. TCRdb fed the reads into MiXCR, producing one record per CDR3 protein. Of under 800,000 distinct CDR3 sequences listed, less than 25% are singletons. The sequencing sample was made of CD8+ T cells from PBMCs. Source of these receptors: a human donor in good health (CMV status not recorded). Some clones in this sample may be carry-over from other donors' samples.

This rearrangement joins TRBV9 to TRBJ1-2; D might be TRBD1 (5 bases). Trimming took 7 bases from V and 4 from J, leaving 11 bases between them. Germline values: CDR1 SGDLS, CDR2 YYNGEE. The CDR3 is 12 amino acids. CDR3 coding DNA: TGTGCCAGCGGGGACGGTGTCTATGGCTACACCTTC. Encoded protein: CASGDGVYGYTF.

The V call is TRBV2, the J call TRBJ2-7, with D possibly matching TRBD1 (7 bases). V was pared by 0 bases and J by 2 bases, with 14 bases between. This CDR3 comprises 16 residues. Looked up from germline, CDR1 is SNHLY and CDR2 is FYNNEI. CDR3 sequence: CASSEAGGQTPYEQYF. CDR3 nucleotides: TGTGCCAGCAGTGAAGCGGGGGGACAGACACCCTACGAGCAGTACTTC.

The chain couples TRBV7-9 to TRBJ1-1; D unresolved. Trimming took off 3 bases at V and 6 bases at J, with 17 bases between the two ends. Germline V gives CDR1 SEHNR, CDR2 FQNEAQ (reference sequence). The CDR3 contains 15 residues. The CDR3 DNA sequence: TGTGCCAGCAGCTTCTCCAGGCGTGGGAGCGCTGAAGCTTTCTTT. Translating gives CASSFSRRGSAEAFF.

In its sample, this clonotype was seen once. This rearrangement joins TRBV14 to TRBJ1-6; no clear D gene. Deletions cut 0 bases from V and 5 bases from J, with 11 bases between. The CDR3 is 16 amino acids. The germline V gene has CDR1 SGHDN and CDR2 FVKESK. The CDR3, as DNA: TGTGCCAGCAGCCAAGAAAGAGCGCAGGATAATTCACCCCTCCACTTT. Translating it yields CASSQERAQDNSPLHF.

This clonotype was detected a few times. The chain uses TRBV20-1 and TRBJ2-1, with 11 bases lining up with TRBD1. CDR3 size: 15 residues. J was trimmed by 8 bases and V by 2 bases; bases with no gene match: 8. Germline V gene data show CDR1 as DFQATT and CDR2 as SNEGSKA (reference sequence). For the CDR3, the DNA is TGCAGTGCTAGAAAGACCTGGACAGGGGGCGATGAGCAGTTCTTC. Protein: CSARKTWTGGDEQFF.

CDR3 region: CASSFGTGRAGANVLTF. The CDR3 coding sequence is TGTGCCAGCAGCTTCGGGACAGGGCGCGCTGGGGCCAACGTCCTGACTTTC. J is TRBJ2-6 and V is TRBV7-3; 9 bases align to TRBD1. Germline lookup yields CDR1 SGHTA and CDR2 FQGTGA. J lost 2 bases, V lost 3 bases, and 5 bases had no gene match. CDR3 length: 17 amino acids.

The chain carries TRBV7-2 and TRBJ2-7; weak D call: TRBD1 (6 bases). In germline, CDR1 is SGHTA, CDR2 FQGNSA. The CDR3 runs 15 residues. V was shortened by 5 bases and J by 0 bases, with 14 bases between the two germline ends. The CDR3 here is CASSRSGQSSYEQYF. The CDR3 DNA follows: TGTGCCAGCAGCCGAAGCGGACAGAGCTCCTACGAGCAGTACTTC.

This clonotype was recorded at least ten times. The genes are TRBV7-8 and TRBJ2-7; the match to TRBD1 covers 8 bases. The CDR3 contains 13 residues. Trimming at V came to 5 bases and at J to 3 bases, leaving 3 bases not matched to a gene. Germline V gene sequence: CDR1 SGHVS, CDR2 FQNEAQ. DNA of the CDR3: TGTGCCAGCAGCGACGGGACAGGCTACGAGCAGTACTTC. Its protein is CASSDGTGYEQYF.

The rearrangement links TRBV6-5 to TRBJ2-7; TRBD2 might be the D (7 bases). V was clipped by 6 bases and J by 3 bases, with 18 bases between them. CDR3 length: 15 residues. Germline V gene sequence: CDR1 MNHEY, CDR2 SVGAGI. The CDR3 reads CASRAKGGIRYEQYF. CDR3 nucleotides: TGTGCCAGCAGGGCCAAGGGGGGGATTCGCTACGAGCAGTACTTC.

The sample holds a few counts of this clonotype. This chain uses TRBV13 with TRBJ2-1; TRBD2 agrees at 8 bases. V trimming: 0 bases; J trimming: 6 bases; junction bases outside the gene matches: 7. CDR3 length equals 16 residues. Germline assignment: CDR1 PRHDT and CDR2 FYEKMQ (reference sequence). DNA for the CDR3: TGTGCCAGCAGCTTAGGTCTCCCCCGGGGGGGCAATGAGCAGTTCTTC. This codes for CASSLGLPRGGNEQFF.

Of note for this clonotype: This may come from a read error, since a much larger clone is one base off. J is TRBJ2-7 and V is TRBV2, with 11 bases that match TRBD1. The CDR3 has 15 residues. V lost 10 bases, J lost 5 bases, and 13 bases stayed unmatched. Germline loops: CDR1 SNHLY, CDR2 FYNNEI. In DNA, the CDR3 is TGTGCCAACAGGCCCGGGACAGGGGGTAACCACGAGCAGTACGTC. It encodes CANRPGTGGNHEQYV.

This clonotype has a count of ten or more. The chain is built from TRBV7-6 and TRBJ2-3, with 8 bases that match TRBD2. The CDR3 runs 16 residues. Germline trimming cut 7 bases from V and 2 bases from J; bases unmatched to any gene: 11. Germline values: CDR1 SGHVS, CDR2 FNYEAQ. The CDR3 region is CASIPAGADITDTQYF. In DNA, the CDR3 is TGTGCCAGCATCCCAGCGGGGGCCGACATCACAGATACGCAGTATTTT. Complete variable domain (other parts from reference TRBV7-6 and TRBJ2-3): GAGVSQSPRYKVTKRGQDVALRCDPISGHVSLYWYRQALGQGPEFLTYFNYEAQQDKSGLPNDRFSAERPEGSISTLTIQRTEQRDSAMYRCASIPAGADITDTQYFGPGTRLTVL.

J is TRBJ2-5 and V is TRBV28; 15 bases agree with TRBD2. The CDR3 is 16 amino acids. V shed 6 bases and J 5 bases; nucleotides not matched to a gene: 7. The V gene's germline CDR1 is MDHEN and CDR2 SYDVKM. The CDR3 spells CASRPGLAGGRETQYF. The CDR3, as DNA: TGTGCCAGCAGACCGGGACTAGCGGGGGGTCGGGAGACCCAGTACTTC.

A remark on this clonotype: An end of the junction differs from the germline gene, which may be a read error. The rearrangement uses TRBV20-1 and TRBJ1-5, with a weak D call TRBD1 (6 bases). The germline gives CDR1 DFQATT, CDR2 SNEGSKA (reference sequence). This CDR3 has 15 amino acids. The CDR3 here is CNARNVQGNNQPQHF. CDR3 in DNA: TGCAATGCTAGAAACGTACAGGGAAACAATCAGCCCCAGCATTTT.

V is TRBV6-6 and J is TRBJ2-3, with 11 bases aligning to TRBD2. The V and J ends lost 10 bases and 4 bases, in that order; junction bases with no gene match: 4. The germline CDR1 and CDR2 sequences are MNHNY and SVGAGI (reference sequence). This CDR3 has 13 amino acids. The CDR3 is CATVGLAADTQYF. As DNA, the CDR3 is TGTGCCACCGTGGGACTAGCGGCAGATACGCAGTATTTT.

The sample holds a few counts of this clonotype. CDR3 DNA: TGCAGCGTCGTGGCTAGCGGGGGCTCCTACAATGAGCAGTTCTTC. Translation: CSVVASGGSYNEQFF. The rearrangement uses TRBV29-1 and TRBJ2-1; 10 positions agree with TRBD2. CDR1 is SQVTM and CDR2 is ANQGSEA in the germline V gene. Trimming at V came to 6 bases and at J to 0 bases, leaving 5 bases not matched to a gene. The length of the CDR3 is 15 residues.

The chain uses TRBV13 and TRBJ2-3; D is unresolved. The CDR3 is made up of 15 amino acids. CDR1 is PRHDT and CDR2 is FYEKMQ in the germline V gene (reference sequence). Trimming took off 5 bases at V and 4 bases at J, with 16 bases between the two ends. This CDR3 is CASSLPAPFADTQYF. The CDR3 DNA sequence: TGTGCCAGCAGCCTACCCGCTCCCTTCGCAGATACGCAGTATTTT.

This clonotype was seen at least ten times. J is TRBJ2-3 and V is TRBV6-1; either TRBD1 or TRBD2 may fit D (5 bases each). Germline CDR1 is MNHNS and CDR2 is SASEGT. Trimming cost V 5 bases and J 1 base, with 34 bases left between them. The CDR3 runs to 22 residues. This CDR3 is CASSREAAVPFIPTRGTDTQYF. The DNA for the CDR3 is TGTGCCAGCAGTAGAGAAGCGGCCGTTCCCTTTATCCCAACCAGGGGCACAGATACGCAGTATTTT.

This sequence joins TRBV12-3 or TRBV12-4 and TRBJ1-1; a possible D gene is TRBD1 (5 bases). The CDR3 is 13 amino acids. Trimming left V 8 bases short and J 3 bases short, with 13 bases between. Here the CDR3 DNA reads TGTGCCAGCGAGGGCCCGGGGGACACTGAAGCTTTCTTT. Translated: CASEGPGDTEAFF.

CDR3 region: CSARVYHDSYNEQFF. Written as DNA, the CDR3 is TGCAGTGCTAGAGTATACCATGACTCCTACAATGAGCAGTTCTTC. The chain couples TRBV20-1 to TRBJ2-1; D unclear. Trimming left V 1 base short and J 0 bases short, with 10 bases between. The germline CDR1 and CDR2 sequences are DFQATT and SNEGSKA (reference sequence). This CDR3 is 15 amino acids long.

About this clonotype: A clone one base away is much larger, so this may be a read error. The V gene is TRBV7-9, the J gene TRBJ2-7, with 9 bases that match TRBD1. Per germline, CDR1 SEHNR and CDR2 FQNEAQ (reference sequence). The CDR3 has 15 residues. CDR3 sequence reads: CVSSHTRDRAYEQYF. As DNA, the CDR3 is TGTGTCAGCAGCCACACCCGGGACAGGGCCTACGAGCAGTACTTC.

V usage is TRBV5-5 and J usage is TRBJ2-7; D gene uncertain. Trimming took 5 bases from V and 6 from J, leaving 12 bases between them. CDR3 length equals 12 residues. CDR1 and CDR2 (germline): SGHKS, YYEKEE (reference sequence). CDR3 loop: CASSYDRSEQYV. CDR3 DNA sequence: TGTGCCAGCAGTTATGACCGTTCCGAGCAGTACGTC.

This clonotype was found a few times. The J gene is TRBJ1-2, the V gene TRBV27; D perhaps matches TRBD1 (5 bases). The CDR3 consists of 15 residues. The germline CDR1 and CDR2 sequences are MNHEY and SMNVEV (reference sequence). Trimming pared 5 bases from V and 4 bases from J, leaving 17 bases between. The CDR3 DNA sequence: TGTGCCAGCAGTAGCCCCAGGGATCCCCGCTATGGCTACACCTTC. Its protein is CASSSPRDPRYGYTF.

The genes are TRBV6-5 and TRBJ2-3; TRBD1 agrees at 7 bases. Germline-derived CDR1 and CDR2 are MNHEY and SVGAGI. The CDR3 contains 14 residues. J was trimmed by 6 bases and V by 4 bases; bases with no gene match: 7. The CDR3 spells CASSSGQDMDTQYF. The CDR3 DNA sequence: TGTGCCAGCAGTTCCGGACAGGACATGGATACGCAGTATTTT.

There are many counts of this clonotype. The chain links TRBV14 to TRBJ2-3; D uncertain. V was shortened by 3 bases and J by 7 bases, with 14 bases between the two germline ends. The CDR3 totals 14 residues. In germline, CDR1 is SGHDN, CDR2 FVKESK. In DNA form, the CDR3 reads TGTGCCAGCAGCCAGCGGTTGGGGATCAATACGCAGTATTTT. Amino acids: CASSQRLGINTQYF.

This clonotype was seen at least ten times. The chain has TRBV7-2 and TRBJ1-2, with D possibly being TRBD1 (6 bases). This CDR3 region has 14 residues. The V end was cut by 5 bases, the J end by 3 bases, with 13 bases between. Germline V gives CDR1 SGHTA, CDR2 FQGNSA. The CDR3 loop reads CASSLWDTHYGYTF. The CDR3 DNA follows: TGTGCCAGCAGCCTGTGGGACACCCACTATGGCTACACCTTC.

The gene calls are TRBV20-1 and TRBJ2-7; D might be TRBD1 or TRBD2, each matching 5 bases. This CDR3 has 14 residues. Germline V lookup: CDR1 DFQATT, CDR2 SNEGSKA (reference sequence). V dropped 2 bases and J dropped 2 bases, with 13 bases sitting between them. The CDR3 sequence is CSARPWGPPYEQYV. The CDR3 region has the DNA TGCAGTGCTAGACCCTGGGGACCACCCTACGAGCAGTACGTC.

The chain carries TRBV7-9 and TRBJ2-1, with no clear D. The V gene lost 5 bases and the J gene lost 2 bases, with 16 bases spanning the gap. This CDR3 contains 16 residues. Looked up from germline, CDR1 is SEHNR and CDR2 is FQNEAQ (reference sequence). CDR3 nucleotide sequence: TGTGCCAGCAGCCCCAGCGAGTCCGGAACCTACAATGAGCAGTTCTTC. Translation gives CASSPSESGTYNEQFF.

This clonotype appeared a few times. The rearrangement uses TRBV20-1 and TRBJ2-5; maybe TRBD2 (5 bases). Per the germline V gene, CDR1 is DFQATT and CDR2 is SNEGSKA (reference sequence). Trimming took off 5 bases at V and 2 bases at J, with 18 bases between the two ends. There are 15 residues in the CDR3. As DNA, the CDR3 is TGCAGTGCTTTTCCTGAACCTAGCAGTCAAGAGACCCAGTACTTC. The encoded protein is CSAFPEPSSQETQYF.

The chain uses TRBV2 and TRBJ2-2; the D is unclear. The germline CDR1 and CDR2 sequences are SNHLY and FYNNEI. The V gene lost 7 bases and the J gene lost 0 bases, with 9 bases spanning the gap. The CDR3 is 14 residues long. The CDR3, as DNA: TGTGCCAGCACCGAGATAGCGAACACCGGGGAGCTGTTTTTT. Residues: CASTEIANTGELFF.

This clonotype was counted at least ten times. In nucleotides, the CDR3 is TGTGCCACCCTGAGAGGGGGTTTGGATGAGCAGTTCTTC. This translates into CATLRGGLDEQFF. The V and J genes are TRBV28 and TRBJ2-1, with a weak D call TRBD1 (6 bases). The CDR3 sequence is 13 residues long. V was cut by 10 bases and J by 8 bases, with 18 bases left in between. Per the germline V gene, CDR1 is MDHEN and CDR2 is SYDVKM.

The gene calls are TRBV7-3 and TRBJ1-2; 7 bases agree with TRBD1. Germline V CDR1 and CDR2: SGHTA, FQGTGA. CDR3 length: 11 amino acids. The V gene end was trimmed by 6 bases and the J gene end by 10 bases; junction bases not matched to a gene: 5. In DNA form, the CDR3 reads TGTGCCAGCAGACTGGGACAGATCTACACCTTC. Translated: CASRLGQIYTF.